The 12 T cell receptor beta chains given below trace back to one sample, sequenced in a study of control samples from healthy donors and cancer patients. TCRdb keeps only in-frame clones here, not all; method: immunoSEQ multiplex PCR. The table shows 95,000 to 130,000 clones, with over 90% occurring only once. Sample: blood. These receptors all come from a man aged 30-40 years in good health.

The chain is built from TRBV30 and TRBJ2-4, with 10 bases that match TRBD2. Looked up from germline, CDR1 is GTSNPN and CDR2 is SVGIG (reference sequence). There are 18 residues in the CDR3. Losses at the gene ends were 0 bases for V and 0 bases for J; bases not matched to a gene: 8. Here the CDR3 DNA reads TGTGCCTGGAGTGTAGCTAGGACTAGCGGTCTAGCCAAAAACATTCAGTACTTC. Amino acid sequence: CAWSVARTSGLAKNIQYF.

The chain has TRBV3-1 (or the pseudogene TRBV3-2) and TRBJ2-2; D is possibly TRBD2 (5 bases). CDR3 length equals 21 residues. Trimming removed 1 base from V and 5 bases from J, with 29 bases in between. Germline V CDR1 and CDR2: LGHDT, YNNKEL (reference sequence). CDR3 protein: CASSQATIPAHSGPWTGELFF. DNA for the CDR3: TGTGCCAGCAGCCAAGCAACGATCCCCGCCCACAGCGGACCTTGGACCGGGGAGCTGTTTTTT.

The chain carries TRBV6-6 and TRBJ1-2; possibly TRBD1 for D (5 bases). CDR1 and CDR2 from the germline V gene are MNHNY and SVGAGI (reference sequence). The CDR3 loop spans 12 amino acids. The ends were cut back, 6 bases at V and 5 bases at J, with 10 bases in the middle. The CDR3 DNA follows: TGTGCCAGCAGGCGGCAGGGATATGGCTACACCTTC. The encoded protein is CASRRQGYGYTF.

V usage is TRBV18 and J usage is TRBJ1-4; weak D call: TRBD1 (5 bases). V shed 0 bases and J shed 5 bases, with 10 bases lying between them. There are 15 residues in the CDR3. Germline V gene lookup returns CDR1 KGHSH and CDR2 LQKENI. Written as DNA, the CDR3 is TGTGCCAGCTCACCACCGGGCAGGGAGAATGAAAAACTGTTTTTT. Its translation: CASSPPGRENEKLFF.

This chain uses TRBV7-9 with TRBJ1-5; 8 bases are a match to TRBD1. This CDR3 has 19 residues. Germline V CDR1 and CDR2: SEHNR, FQNEAQ (reference sequence). The junction had 10 bases not matched to a gene; V was cut back by 0 bases and J by 0 bases. CDR3 sequence: CASSLAPTGQVYSNQPQHF. The CDR3 DNA follows: TGTGCCAGCAGCTTAGCCCCAACGGGACAGGTATATAGCAATCAGCCCCAGCATTTT.

The chain combines TRBV5-1 with TRBJ1-4, with a tentative D call TRBD1 (5 bases). The germline gives CDR1 SGHRS, CDR2 YFSETQ. Deletions cut 4 bases from V and 3 bases from J, with 10 bases between. The CDR3 is made up of 14 amino acids. The CDR3 protein is CASSIGTANEKLFF. In nucleotides, the CDR3 is TGCGCCAGCAGCATCGGGACGGCTAATGAAAAACTGTTTTTT.

The V call is TRBV7-8, the J call TRBJ2-2, with 10 bases identical to TRBD2. In germline, CDR1 is SGHVS, CDR2 FQNEAQ. The CDR3 runs to 18 residues. J was trimmed by 2 bases and V by 4 bases; bases with no gene match: 10. CDR3 sequence: CASSSRGSGGFNTGELFF. The DNA of the CDR3 is TGTGCCAGCAGCTCCCGGGGTAGCGGGGGGTTTAACACCGGGGAGCTGTTTTTT.

J is TRBJ1-5 and V is TRBV28; TRBD1 might be the D (5 bases). The CDR3 length is 14 residues. Germline CDR1 MDHEN, CDR2 SYDVKM. Trimming took 2 bases from V and 2 from J, leaving 7 bases between them. The CDR3 loop reads CASSLGGGNQPQHF. The CDR3 DNA is TGTGCCAGCAGTTTAGGGGGGGGCAATCAGCCCCAGCATTTT.

The chain has TRBV21-1 and TRBJ2-7; TRBD1 was called by the table and not checked on the DNA. TRBV21-1 is listed as a pseudogene. This CDR3 has 19 amino acids. CDR3 loop: CASSKREREQALDGYEQYV. As DNA, the CDR3 is TGTGCCAGCAGCAAAAGGGAAAGAGAACAGGCCTTGGATGGCTACGAGCAGTACGTC.

The V call is TRBV25-1, the J call TRBJ1-2; TRBD1 aligns across 8 bases. Per germline, CDR1 MGHDK and CDR2 SYGVNS. The V segment lost 3 bases and the J segment 8 bases; nucleotides outside the gene matches: 2. The CDR3 has 12 residues. The CDR3 nucleotides are TGTGCCAGCAGTGACGGACAGGGAGGCTACACCTTC. This gives the protein CASSDGQGGYTF.

This chain connects TRBV30 to TRBJ2-5; a weak D match, TRBD2 (6 bases). The germline V gene has CDR1 GTSNPN and CDR2 SVGIG (reference sequence). This CDR3 region has 16 residues. Trimming shortened V by 2 bases and J by 3 bases, and 19 bases separated the two germline ends. The CDR3, as DNA: TGTGCCTGGAGTCCGCCCGGGAGAGGGCCTGAAGAGACCCAGTACTTC. Translating it yields CAWSPPGRGPEETQYF.

V and J are TRBV18 and TRBJ1-1; maybe TRBD1 (5 bases). Trimming left V 2 bases short and J 3 bases short, with 10 bases between. The CDR3 consists of 14 residues. CDR1 is KGHSH, CDR2 LQKENI, per germline. CDR3 sequence reads: CASSPLRGDTEAFF. Written as DNA, the CDR3 is TGTGCCAGCTCACCATTGAGAGGGGACACTGAAGCTTTCTTT.